This TCR beta chain was identified during a study of T-cell memory formation after mild COVID-19. V shed 2 bases and J shed 9 bases, with 14 bases lying between them. Germline CDR1 is SGHVS and CDR2 is FQNEAQ. CDR3 length: 14 residues. Constant-segment primers served in 5'RACE that generated TCR alpha and TCR beta cDNA libraries bearing sample barcodes and UMIs. TCRdb recomputed calls from the 5' RACE reads with MiXCR, one row per CDR3 protein. Of 400,000 or so distinct CDR3 sequences listed, 20% are singletons. This clonotype showed up many times. The clonotype comes from an adult woman who had mild COVID-19 (a few samples of this study predate the infection). Cell type and time point are not known. The chain couples TRBV7-8 to TRBJ2-1; possibly TRBD2 for D (5 bases). The sequencing sample was made of PBMCs or a T cell subset sorted from them (not recorded which). The CDR3 loop is CASSLRGSDSEQFF. The CDR3 nucleotides are TGTGCCAGCAGCTTAAGAGGGTCGGATAGTGAGCAGTTCTTC. The whole variable domain, remainder taken from reference TRBV7-8 and TRBJ2-1, is GAGVSQSPRYKVAKRGQDVALRCDPISGHVSLFWYQQALGQGPEFLTYFQNEAQLDKSGLPSDRFFAERPEGSVSTLKIQRTQQEDSAVYLCASSLRGSDSEQFFGPGTRLTVL.